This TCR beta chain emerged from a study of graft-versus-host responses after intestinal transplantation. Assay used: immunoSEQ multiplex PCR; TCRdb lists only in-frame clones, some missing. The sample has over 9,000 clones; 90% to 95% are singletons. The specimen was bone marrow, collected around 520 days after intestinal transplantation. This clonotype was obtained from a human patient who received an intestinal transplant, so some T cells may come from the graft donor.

The chain's CDR3 is CASSPLGQAYNEQFF. The CDR3 DNA reads as TGTGCCAGCTCACCACTTGGACAGGCCTACAATGAGCAGTTCTTC. The gene calls are TRBV18 and TRBJ2-1; TRBD1 matches at 7 bases. This CDR3 region has 15 residues. The ends lost 1 base at V and 2 bases at J; junction bases unmatched: 2. Germline V gives CDR1 KGHSH, CDR2 LQKENI.